Shown below are 6 T cell receptor beta chains from a single sample sequenced in a study of T cell responses to AZD1222 COVID-19 vaccine. The protocol was immunoSEQ multiplex PCR, while the TCRdb copy is restricted to in-frame clones and leaves out a portion. The table has about 150,000 clones, 80% to 90% seen once. The sequencing used peripheral blood, collected 28 days after the second AZD1222 dose. These receptors originate from an adult who received the AZD1222 COVID-19 vaccine.

The genes are TRBV4-2 and TRBJ1-1; D might be TRBD1 (6 bases). V was clipped by 4 bases and J by 6 bases, with 21 bases between them. The CDR3 contains 16 residues. The germline CDR1 and CDR2 sequences are LGHNA and YNFKEQ. The CDR3 is CASSLVGQPLGAEAFF. DNA for the CDR3: TGTGCCAGCAGCCTCGTCGGACAGCCCCTCGGCGCTGAAGCTTTCTTT.

The chain links TRBV5-1 to TRBJ2-1, with D perhaps TRBD1 (5 bases). The germline V and J ends were trimmed by 4 bases and 7 bases, with 24 bases remaining between them. This CDR3 spans 17 amino acids. Germline-derived CDR1 and CDR2 are SGHRS and YFSETQ. This CDR3 is CASSPTVDITYRNEQFF. The CDR3 nucleotides are TGCGCCAGCAGCCCCACTGTGGACATCACTTACAGGAATGAGCAGTTCTTC.

The chain combines TRBV6-5 with TRBJ1-1, with D tentatively TRBD1 (6 bases). Germline V gives CDR1 MNHEY, CDR2 SVGAGI. CDR3 size: 12 residues. CDR3 nucleotides: TGTGCTTCGTCAGGGGAGTTCACTGAAGCTTTCTTT. Translating it yields CASSGEFTEAFF.

The rearrangement uses TRBV15 and TRBJ2-7, with D maybe TRBD1 (6 bases). Germline-derived CDR1 and CDR2 are LNHNV and YYDKDF (reference sequence). The V end was cut by 0 bases, the J end by 3 bases, with 12 bases between. This CDR3 comprises 15 residues. CDR3 DNA: TGTGCCACCAGCAGAGAGCCCGACAGGAACTACGAGCAGTACTTC. Amino acid sequence: CATSREPDRNYEQYF.

The V gene is TRBV5-1, the J gene TRBJ1-1; 8 bases are shared with TRBD1. J gave up 1 base and V 5 bases, and 10 bases lay outside the gene matches. The CDR3 is made up of 16 amino acids. The V gene's germline CDR1 is SGHRS and CDR2 YFSETQ. DNA for the CDR3: TGCGCCAGCAGTTATTTTACCGGGACAGGGAACACTGAAGCTTTCTTT. This translates into CASSYFTGTGNTEAFF.

The V gene is TRBV4-1, the J gene TRBJ1-4; no firm D call. The CDR3 contains 15 residues. V dropped 3 bases and J dropped 7 bases, with 15 bases sitting between them. From germline, CDR1 is MGHRA and CDR2 YSYEKL. CDR3 sequence (DNA): TGCGCCAGCAGCCAGGACCTGACAATAAGTGAAAAACTGTTTTTT. Protein: CASSQDLTISEKLFF.